The 7 T cell receptor beta chains reported below all come from one sample, sequenced in a study of blood T cell repertoires in COVID-19. Data came from immunoSEQ multiplex PCR; TCRdb stores just in-frame clones and leaves some out. The table has 98,000 or so clones, just over 85% seen once. The sample consisted of peripheral blood. The receptors were sampled from a woman aged 55-69 years in a cohort sampled during active or convalescent COVID-19.

The genes are TRBV18 and TRBJ2-2, with 8 bases that match TRBD1. With V trimmed by 3 bases and J by 6 bases, 3 bases remained unmatched. Germline V lookup: CDR1 KGHSH, CDR2 LQKENI. The CDR3 has 14 amino acids. CDR3 sequence: CASSPGQVPGELFF. The CDR3 DNA reads as TGTGCCAGCTCACCGGGACAGGTTCCCGGGGAGCTGTTTTTT. The variable domain in full, with the rest retrieved from reference TRBV18 and TRBJ2-2, is NAGVMQNPRHLVRRRGQEARLRCSPMKGHSHVYWYRQLPEEGLKFMVYLQKENIIDESGMPKERFSAEFPKEGPSILRIQQVVRGDSAAYFCASSPGQVPGELFFGEGSRLTVL.

This clone was picked up a small number of times. The V gene is TRBV29-1, the J gene TRBJ1-1; weak D call: TRBD1 (6 bases). This CDR3 comprises 13 residues. V lost 5 bases, J lost 1 base, and 11 bases lay in between. Germline V CDR1 and CDR2: SQVTM, ANQGSEA. The CDR3 reads CSVQGLGNTEAFF. In DNA form, the CDR3 reads TGCAGCGTTCAGGGGTTGGGGAACACTGAAGCTTTCTTT.

The CDR3 sequence is CASSLKAVPYEQYF. DNA for the CDR3: TGTGCCAGCAGTTTAAAGGCGGTTCCCTACGAGCAGTACTTC. The chain joins TRBV27 to TRBJ2-7; D is ambiguous. The CDR3 contains 14 residues. The V end lost 2 bases, the J end lost 2 bases, and 10 bases lay between the germline ends. Germline V CDR1 and CDR2: MNHEY, SMNVEV (reference sequence).

The V gene is TRBV10-2, the J gene TRBJ1-6, with 7 bases identical to TRBD1. Germline V gene sequence: CDR1 WSHSY, CDR2 SAAADI. The CDR3 is made up of 16 amino acids. The J segment lost 7 bases and the V segment lost 2 bases, leaving 8 bases of the junction unmatched. The DNA for the CDR3 is TGCGCCAGCAGTGAGGCCCCGACAGGGCGGAATTCACCCCTCCACTTT. Translated, it gives CASSEAPTGRNSPLHF.

V and J are TRBV7-2 and TRBJ1-5; D is possibly TRBD1 (5 bases). Germline CDR1 reads SGHTA; CDR2 reads FQGNSA. Trimming left V 1 base short and J 3 bases short, with 13 bases between. This CDR3 has 16 amino acids. The CDR3 nucleotides are TGTGCCAGCAGCTTAGAAAAGGGGAGGGTCAATCAGCCCCAGCATTTT. This codes for CASSLEKGRVNQPQHF.

The genes are TRBV6-2 or TRBV6-3 and TRBJ2-7, with 9 bases lining up with TRBD1. J lost 7 bases, V lost 2 bases, and 9 bases had no gene match. Per germline, CDR1 MNHEY and CDR2 SVGEGT. The CDR3 sequence is 15 residues long. CDR3 sequence reads: CASSYTGQGPGEQYF. CDR3 nucleotides: TGTGCCAGCAGTTACACGGGACAGGGTCCCGGTGAGCAGTACTTC.

V and J are TRBV5-1 and TRBJ1-1, with 8 bases that match TRBD1. CDR1 SGHRS and CDR2 YFSETQ come from the germline V gene. CDR3 length: 15 residues. The junction had 5 bases not matched to a gene; V was cut back by 3 bases and J by 1 base. The CDR3 coding sequence is TGCGCCAGCAGCTCCATAACAGGGGGGAACACTGAAGCTTTCTTT. Translated: CASSSITGGNTEAFF.